This T cell receptor beta chain is drawn from a study of blood T cell repertoires in COVID-19. CDR3 size: 14 residues. Trimming took 4 bases from V and 8 from J, leaving 17 bases between them. Per germline, CDR1 LGHDT and CDR2 YNNKEL (reference sequence). TCRdb keeps only in-frame clones here, not all; method: immunoSEQ multiplex PCR. The sample records about 300,000 clones, 70% to 90% being singletons. This receptor was obtained from a woman younger than 35 who had recovered from COVID-19. The sequencing input was PBMCs or T cells enriched from blood (not recorded which). The chain recombines TRBV3-1 (or the pseudogene TRBV3-2) with TRBJ1-2; possible D gene TRBD1, 5 bases. The CDR3 DNA is TGTGCCAGCAGCCCCGGGGGACTCCTGGGGGGCTACACCTTC. Translation gives CASSPGGLLGGYTF.